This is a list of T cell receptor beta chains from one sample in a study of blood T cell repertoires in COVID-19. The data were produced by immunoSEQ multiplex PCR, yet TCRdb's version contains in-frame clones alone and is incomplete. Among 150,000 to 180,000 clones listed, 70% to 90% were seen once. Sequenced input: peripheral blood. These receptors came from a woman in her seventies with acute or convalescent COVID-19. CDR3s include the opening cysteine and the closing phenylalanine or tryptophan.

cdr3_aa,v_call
CASSQNRGYGYTF,TRBV23-1
CASSIWGRGTQPQHF,TRBV19
CASSSAGQGRSPLHF,TRBV28
CASSPQLDSDSNQPQHF,TRBV4-1
CASSLDGGPTIRYTF,TRBV7-9
CASSSPGQGRVGAFF,TRBV19
CASRRDRGPRTEAFF,TRBV5-1
CAWSVQYGYTF,TRBV30
CASSRTGLLPRETQYF,TRBV28
CASSISQGKATQYF,TRBV19
CASSRAGTGNYGYTF,TRBV3-1/TRBV3-2
CASSAWDRNEKLFF,TRBV5-5
CASSLQRGDLTDTQYF,TRBV27
CAISPGAGNTIYF,TRBV10-3
CASSSELSNQPQHF,TRBV7-9